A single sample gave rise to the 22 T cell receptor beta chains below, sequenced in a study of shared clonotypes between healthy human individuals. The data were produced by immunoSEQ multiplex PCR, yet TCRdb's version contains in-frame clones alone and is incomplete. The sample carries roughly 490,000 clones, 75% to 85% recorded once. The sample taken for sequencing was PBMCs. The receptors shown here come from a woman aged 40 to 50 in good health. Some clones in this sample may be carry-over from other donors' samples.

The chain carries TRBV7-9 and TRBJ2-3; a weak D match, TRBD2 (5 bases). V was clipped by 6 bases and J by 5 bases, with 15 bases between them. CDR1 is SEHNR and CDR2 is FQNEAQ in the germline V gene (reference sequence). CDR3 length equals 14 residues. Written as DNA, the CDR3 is TGTGCCAGCAGTTCCCGGGTCGGGGTAGATACGCAGTATTTT. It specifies CASSSRVGVDTQYF.

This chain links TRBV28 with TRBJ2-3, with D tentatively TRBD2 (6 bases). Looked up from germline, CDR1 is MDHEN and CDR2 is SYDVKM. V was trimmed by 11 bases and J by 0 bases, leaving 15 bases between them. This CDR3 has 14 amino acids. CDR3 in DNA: TGTGCCTCCCACGAGGGACTGAGCACAGATACGCAGTATTTT. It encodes CASHEGLSTDTQYF.

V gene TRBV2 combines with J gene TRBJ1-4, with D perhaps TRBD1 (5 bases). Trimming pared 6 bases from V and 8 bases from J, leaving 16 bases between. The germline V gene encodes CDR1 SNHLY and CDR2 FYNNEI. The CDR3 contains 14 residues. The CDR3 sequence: CASRPGLNFEKLFF. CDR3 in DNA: TGTGCCAGCAGACCGGGACTGAACTTCGAAAAACTGTTTTTT.

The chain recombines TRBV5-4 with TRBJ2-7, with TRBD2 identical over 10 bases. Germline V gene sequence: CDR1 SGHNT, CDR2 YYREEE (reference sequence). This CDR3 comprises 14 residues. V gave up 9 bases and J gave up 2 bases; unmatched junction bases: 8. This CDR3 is CATQKAGGPYEQYF. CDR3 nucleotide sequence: TGTGCCACCCAAAAAGCGGGAGGGCCCTACGAGCAGTACTTC.

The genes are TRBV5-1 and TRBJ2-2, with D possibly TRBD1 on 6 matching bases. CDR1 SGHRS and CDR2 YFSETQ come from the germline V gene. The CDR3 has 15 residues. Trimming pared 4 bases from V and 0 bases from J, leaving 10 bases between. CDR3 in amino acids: CASSITGTNTGELFF. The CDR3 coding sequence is TGCGCCAGCAGCATTACAGGGACGAACACCGGGGAGCTGTTTTTT.

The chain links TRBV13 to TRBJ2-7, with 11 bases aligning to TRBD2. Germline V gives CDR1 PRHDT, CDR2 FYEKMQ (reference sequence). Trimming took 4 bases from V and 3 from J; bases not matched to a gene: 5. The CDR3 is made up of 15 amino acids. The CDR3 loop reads CASSSLAGGYYEQYF. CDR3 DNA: TGTGCCAGCAGCTCCTTAGCGGGAGGGTACTACGAGCAGTACTTC.

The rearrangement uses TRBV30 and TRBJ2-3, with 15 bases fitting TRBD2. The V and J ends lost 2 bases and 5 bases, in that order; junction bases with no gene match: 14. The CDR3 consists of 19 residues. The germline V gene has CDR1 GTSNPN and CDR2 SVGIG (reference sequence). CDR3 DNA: TGTGCCTGGAGTCCACTACCACCGGGACTAGCGGGAGGTATAGATACGCAGTATTTT. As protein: CAWSPLPPGLAGGIDTQYF.

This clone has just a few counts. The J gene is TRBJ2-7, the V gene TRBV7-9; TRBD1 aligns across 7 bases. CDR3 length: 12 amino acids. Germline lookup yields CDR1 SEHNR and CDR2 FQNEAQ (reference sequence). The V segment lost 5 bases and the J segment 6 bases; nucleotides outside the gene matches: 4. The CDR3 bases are TGTGCCAGCAGCCCTTACAGGGGCGAGCAGTACTTC. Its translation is CASSPYRGEQYF.

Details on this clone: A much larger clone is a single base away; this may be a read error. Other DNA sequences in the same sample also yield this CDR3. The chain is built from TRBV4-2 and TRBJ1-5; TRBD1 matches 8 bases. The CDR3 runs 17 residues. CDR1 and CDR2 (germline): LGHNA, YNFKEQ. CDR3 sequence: CASSHGIAGQEGQPQHF. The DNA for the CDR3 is TGTGCCAGCAGCCATGGTATTGCGGGACAGGAGGGTCAGCCTCAGCATTTT.

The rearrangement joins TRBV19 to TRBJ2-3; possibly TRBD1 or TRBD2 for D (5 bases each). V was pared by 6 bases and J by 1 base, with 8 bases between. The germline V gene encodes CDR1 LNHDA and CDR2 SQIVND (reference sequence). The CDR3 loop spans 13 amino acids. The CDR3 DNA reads TGTGCCAGTAGCGGGACCCGCACAGATACGCAGTATTTT. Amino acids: CASSGTRTDTQYF.

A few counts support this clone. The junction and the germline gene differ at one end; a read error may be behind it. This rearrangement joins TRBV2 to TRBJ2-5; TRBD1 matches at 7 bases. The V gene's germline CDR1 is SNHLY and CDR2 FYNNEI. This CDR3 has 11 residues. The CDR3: CASRESRGMDF. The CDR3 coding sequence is TGTGCCAGCAGGGAAAGCAGGGGGATGGACTTC.

The CDR3 loop reads CASSTHRGRGYKQYF. The CDR3 DNA reads as TGTGCCAGCAGCACCCACAGGGGGCGCGGGTACAAGCAGTACTTC. The V call is TRBV11-2, the J call TRBJ2-7, with TRBD1 identical over 9 bases. J lost 8 bases, V lost 5 bases, and 13 bases had no gene match. This CDR3 has 15 amino acids. Germline CDR1 reads SGHAT; CDR2 reads FQNNGV.

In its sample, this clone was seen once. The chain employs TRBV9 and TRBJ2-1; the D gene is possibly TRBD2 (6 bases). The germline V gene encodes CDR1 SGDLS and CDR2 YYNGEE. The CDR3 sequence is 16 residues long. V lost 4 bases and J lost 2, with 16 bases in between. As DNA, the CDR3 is TGTGCCAGCAGCCCCTCACGCGGGGCCGCCTACAATGAGCAGTTCTTC. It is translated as CASSPSRGAAYNEQFF.

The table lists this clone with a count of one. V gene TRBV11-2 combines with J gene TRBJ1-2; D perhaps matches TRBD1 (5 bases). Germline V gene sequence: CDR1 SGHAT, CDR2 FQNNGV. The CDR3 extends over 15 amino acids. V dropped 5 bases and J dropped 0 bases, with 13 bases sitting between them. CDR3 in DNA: TGTGCCAGCAGCGGATGGGACGGAGCTAACTATGGCTACACCTTC. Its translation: CASSGWDGANYGYTF. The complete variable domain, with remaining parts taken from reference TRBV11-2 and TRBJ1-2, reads EAGVAQSPRYKIIEKRQSVAFWCNPISGHATLYWYQQILGQGPKLLIQFQNNGVVDDSQLPKDRFSAERLKGVDSTLKIQPAKLEDSAVYLCASSGWDGANYGYTFGSGTRLTVV.

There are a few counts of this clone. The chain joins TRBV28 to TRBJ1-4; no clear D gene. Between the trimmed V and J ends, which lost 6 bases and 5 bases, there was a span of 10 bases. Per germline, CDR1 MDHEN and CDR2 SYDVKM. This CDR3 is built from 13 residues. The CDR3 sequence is CASRLTENEKLFF. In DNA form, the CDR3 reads TGTGCCAGCAGGCTGACGGAAAATGAAAAACTGTTTTTT.

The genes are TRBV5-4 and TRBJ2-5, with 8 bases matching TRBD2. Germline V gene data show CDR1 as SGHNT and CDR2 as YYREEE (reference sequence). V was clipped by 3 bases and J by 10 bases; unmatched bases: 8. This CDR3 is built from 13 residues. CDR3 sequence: CASSSQAGAGQYF. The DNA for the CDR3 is TGTGCCAGCAGCTCGCAAGCGGGAGCGGGCCAGTACTTC.

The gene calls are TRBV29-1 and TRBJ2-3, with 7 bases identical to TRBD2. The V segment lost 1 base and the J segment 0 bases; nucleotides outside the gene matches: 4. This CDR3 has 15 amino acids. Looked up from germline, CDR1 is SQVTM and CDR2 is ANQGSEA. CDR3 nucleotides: TGCAGCGTTGAAGGGGCTAGCGGTAGCACAGATACGCAGTATTTT. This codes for CSVEGASGSTDTQYF.

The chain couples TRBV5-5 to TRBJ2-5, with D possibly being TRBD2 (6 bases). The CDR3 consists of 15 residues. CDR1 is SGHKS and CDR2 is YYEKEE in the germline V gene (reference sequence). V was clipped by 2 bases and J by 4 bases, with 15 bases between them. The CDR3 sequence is CASSFAGSSGETQYF. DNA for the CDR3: TGTGCCAGCAGCTTTGCCGGGAGTTCGGGAGAGACCCAGTACTTC.

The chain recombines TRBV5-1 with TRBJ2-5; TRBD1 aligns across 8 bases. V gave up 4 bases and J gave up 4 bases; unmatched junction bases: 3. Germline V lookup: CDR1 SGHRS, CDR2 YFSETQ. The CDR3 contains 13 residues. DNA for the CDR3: TGCGCCAGCAGCGGCACAGGGGGAGAGACCCAGTACTTC. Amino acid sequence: CASSGTGGETQYF.

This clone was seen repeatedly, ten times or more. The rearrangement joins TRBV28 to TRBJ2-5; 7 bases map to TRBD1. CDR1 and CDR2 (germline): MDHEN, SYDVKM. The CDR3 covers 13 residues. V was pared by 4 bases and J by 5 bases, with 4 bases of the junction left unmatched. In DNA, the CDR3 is TGTGCCAGCAGTTCACAGGGGTTGGAGACCCAGTACTTC. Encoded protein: CASSSQGLETQYF.

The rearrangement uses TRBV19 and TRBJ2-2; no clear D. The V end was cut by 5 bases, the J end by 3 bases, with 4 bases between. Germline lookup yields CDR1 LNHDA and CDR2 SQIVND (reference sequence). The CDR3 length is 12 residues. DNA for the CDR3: TGTGCCAGTAGTGAACACACCGGGGAGCTGTTTTTT. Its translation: CASSEHTGELFF.

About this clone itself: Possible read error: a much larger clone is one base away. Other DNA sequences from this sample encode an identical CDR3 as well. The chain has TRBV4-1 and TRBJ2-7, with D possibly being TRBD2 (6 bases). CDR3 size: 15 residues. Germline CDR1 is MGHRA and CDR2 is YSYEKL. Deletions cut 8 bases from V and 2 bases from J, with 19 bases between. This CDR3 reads CASGPEGAATYEQYF. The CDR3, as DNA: TGCGCCAGCGGCCCGGAGGGAGCGGCGACCTACGAGCAGTACTTC.